A selection of T cell receptor beta chains follows, all from one sample in a study of PD-1 blockade in mismatch repair-deficient tumors. The method was immunoSEQ multiplex PCR; TCRdb's version includes in-frame clones alone and lacks a portion of them. Of more than 40,000 clones in the sample, more than 75% were seen once. Material: peripheral blood, obtained 4 weeks after starting pembrolizumab. The source is an adult with mismatch repair-deficient cancer. CDR3s include the opening cysteine and the closing phenylalanine or tryptophan. A D gene is named only where the DNA matches it firmly. The size entry is marked missing in some rows and otherwise reads once, few, many or a size class.

J gene,CDR3 length,D gene,V gene,clone size,CDR3 DNA,CDR3 protein
TRBJ2-5,12,NA,TRBV5-6,NA,TGTGCCAGCAGCGTATCAGGGAAGACCCAGTACTTC,CASSVSGKTQYF
TRBJ1-1,14,NA,TRBV7-2,NA,TGTGCCAGCAGCTTATCCAGGTCGGGGGGCGAAGCTTTCTTT,CASSLSRSGGEAFF
TRBJ2-4,14,TRBD1,TRBV6-1,few,TGTGCCAGCACGAAACAGGGGGACAAAAACATTCAGTACTTC,CASTKQGDKNIQYF
TRBJ1-1,15,TRBD1,TRBV19,NA,TGTGCCAGTAGTAGGACAGGGGCTCCGAACACTGAAGCTTTCTTT,CASSRTGAPNTEAFF
TRBJ2-5,16,NA,TRBV5-5,NA,TGTGCCAGCAGCTTGGCCGGAGTGGCCTCGGGGGAGACCCAGTACTTC,CASSLAGVASGETQYF
TRBJ1-1,11,NA,TRBV20-1,NA,TGCAGTGCTACCTCGAGGACTGAAGCTTTCTTT,CSATSRTEAFF
TRBJ2-7,15,NA,TRBV6-5,NA,TGTGCCAGCAGGCAGGACGGAACTACGGCGGGCGAGCAGTACTTC,CASRQDGTTAGEQYF
TRBJ2-1,19,TRBD2,TRBV11-2,NA,TGTGCCAGCAGCTTAGGCATTAACCCGGGACTAGCGGGACTGAATGAGCAGTTCTTC,CASSLGINPGLAGLNEQFF
TRBJ2-1,16,NA,TRBV28,NA,TGTGCCAGCAGTTCGCTCGGGGCGTCTAACGTCTATGAGCAGTTCTTC,CASSSLGASNVYEQFF
TRBJ1-1,10,NA,TRBV20-1,NA,TGCAGTGCAACAGGCTCTGGAGCTTTCTTT,CSATGSGAFF
TRBJ2-5,13,NA,TRBV14,NA,TGTGCCAGCAGAAAAACGGACACAAAGACCCAGTACTTC,CASRKTDTKTQYF
TRBJ1-1,14,NA,TRBV27,NA,TGTGCCAGCAGTTTATACTCGGTGAACACTGAAGCTTTCTTT,CASSLYSVNTEAFF
TRBJ2-3,15,TRBD2,TRBV29-1,NA,TGCAGCGTTGAAGACGGCGGGAGAGGACCAGATACGCAGTATTTT,CSVEDGGRGPDTQYF
TRBJ2-7,13,NA,TRBV27,NA,TGTGCCAGCAGTCAGAGGACGGATTACGAGCAGTACTTC,CASSQRTDYEQYF
TRBJ2-7,11,NA,TRBV20-1,NA,TGCAGTGCCCTCTCGGACTACGAGCAGTACTTC,CSALSDYEQYF
TRBJ2-7,13,NA,TRBV4-3,NA,TGCGCCAGCAGCCAAGAGGTGGGACGCGAGCAGTACTTC,CASSQEVGREQYF
TRBJ1-2,11,NA,TRBV20-1,NA,TGCAGTGCTCCACGACAGGATGGCTACACCTTC,CSAPRQDGYTF
TRBJ1-1,15,TRBD1,TRBV6-1,NA,TGTGCCAGCACCAGAATATTACAGGGGGGCCCTGAAGCTTTCTTT,CASTRILQGGPEAFF
TRBJ2-7,13,TRBD1,TRBV10-2,NA,TGCGCCAGCAGTCAGGGGGTGCCCTACGAGCAGTACTTC,CASSQGVPYEQYF
TRBJ1-5,18,NA,TRBV5-4,NA,TGTGCCAGCAGGTCCCCGGAATGTGACACAAACTTCAATCAGCCCCAGCATTTT,CASRSPECDTNFNQPQHF
TRBJ1-5,15,NA,TRBV5-1,once,TGCGCCAGCAGCTTGGATGCAGGAGTTAATCAGCCCCAGCATTTT,CASSLDAGVNQPQHF
TRBJ1-1,13,NA,TRBV14,NA,TGTGCCAGCAGCCAAGATCGGCGGACTGAAGCTTTCTTT,CASSQDRRTEAFF
TRBJ1-1,14,NA,TRBV5-1,once,TGCGCCAGCAGCTGGGTTGACAGGAACACTGAAGCTTTCTTT,CASSWVDRNTEAFF
TRBJ2-7,11,NA,TRBV14,NA,TGTGCCAGCAGCTACTCCTACGAGCAGTACTTC,CASSYSYEQYF
TRBJ2-1,15,TRBD2,TRBV18,NA,TGTGCCAGCTCAGAGCTAGCGGGAGAGCTCAATGAGCAGTTCTTC,CASSELAGELNEQFF
TRBJ1-5,15,NA,TRBV7-9,NA,TGTGCCAGCAGCCAAGGAAAACAGGGAGGTCAGCCCCAGCATTTT,CASSQGKQGGQPQHF
TRBJ1-2,12,NA,TRBV6-6,NA,TGTGCCAGCAGTTACGGTCGTTATGGCTACACCTTC,CASSYGRYGYTF
TRBJ1-5,13,NA,TRBV27,NA,TGTGCCAGGACCATGGTGGGTTTAAGGCCCCAGCATTTT,CARTMVGLRPQHF
TRBJ2-5,14,TRBD1,TRBV5-1,NA,TGCGCTAGCAGCTTGGACAGGGATGGGGAGACCCAGTACTTC,CASSLDRDGETQYF
TRBJ2-5,17,NA,TRBV21-1,NA,TGTGCCAGCAGCAAACGATCTTGGGATAAGCACCAAGAGACCCAGTACTTC,CASSKRSWDKHQETQYF
TRBJ1-2,15,NA,TRBV4-1,NA,TGCGCCAGCAGCCAAGATGGACAGCTTTACTATGGCTACACCTTC,CASSQDGQLYYGYTF
TRBJ2-1,13,NA,TRBV5-1,NA,TGCGCCAGCAGCGGCCGGGACCCCAATGAGCAGTTCTTC,CASSGRDPNEQFF
TRBJ1-5,14,TRBD1,TRBV6-1,few,TGTGCCAGCAGAAGGACAGGGTCCGGTCAGCCCCAGCATTTT,CASRRTGSGQPQHF
TRBJ1-1,14,TRBD1,TRBV5-5,NA,TGTGCCAGCAGCCCGGGACAGGGTAGGGCTGAAGCTTTCTTT,CASSPGQGRAEAFF
TRBJ2-7,16,NA,TRBV4-1,NA,TGCGCCAGCAGCCAAGATCCCGTGGTCATTCCCTACGAGCAGTACTTC,CASSQDPVVIPYEQYF
TRBJ1-3,16,NA,TRBV7-9,NA,TGTGCCAGCAGCCGCGCTAGAACAGACTCTGGAAACACCATATATTTT,CASSRARTDSGNTIYF
TRBJ1-2,13,NA,TRBV6-4,once,TGTGCCAGCAGTGACTCGGGCAGAGGAGGCTACACCTTC,CASSDSGRGGYTF
TRBJ2-1,14,TRBD2,TRBV19,once,TGTGCCAGTAGGCTAGCGGGAGTCGGCAATGAGCAGTTCTTC,CASRLAGVGNEQFF
TRBJ2-5,14,TRBD1,TRBV10-1,NA,TGCGCCAGCAGTGAGTCTGCCAGGGGGGAGACCCAGTACTTC,CASSESARGETQYF
TRBJ2-1,16,TRBD2,TRBV5-4,NA,TGTGCCAGCAGCCCTACTAGCGGGAGCTCCTACAATGAGCAGTTCTTC,CASSPTSGSSYNEQFF
TRBJ1-2,13,NA,TRBV5-5,few,TGTGCCAGCAGCTTCCCAGCGGGGGATGGCTACACCTTC,CASSFPAGDGYTF
TRBJ2-2,16,TRBD2,TRBV14,NA,TGTGCCAGCAGTACTAGCCCGGGAGGTAGCACCGGGGAGCTGTTTTTT,CASSTSPGGSTGELFF
TRBJ2-3,14,NA,TRBV30,NA,TGTGCCTGGAGAGTTGCCGGATCCACAGATACGCAGTATTTT,CAWRVAGSTDTQYF
TRBJ1-5,11,NA,TRBV20-1,NA,TGCAGTGCCGGGGGTGGCCAGCCCCAGCATTTT,CSAGGGQPQHF
TRBJ1-5,15,TRBD1,TRBV4-1,NA,TGCGCCAGCCGTTCGCAGGGGGGGAGCAATCAGCCCCAGCATTTT,CASRSQGGSNQPQHF
TRBJ2-5,14,NA,TRBV11-2,NA,TGTGCCAGCAGCTTAAATGGGGGCCAAGAGACCCAGTACTTC,CASSLNGGQETQYF
TRBJ2-5,13,NA,TRBV6-6,NA,TGTGCCAGCAGTCGGTTTGAGACAGAGACCCAGTACTTC,CASSRFETETQYF
TRBJ1-4,13,NA,TRBV5-1,NA,TGCGCCAGCAGCGAGGTACTAAATGAAAAACTGTTTTTT,CASSEVLNEKLFF
TRBJ2-5,16,TRBD1,TRBV29-1,NA,TGCAGCGTTGAAGATGGACGAGACAGGGCTGGGGAGACCCAGTACTTC,CSVEDGRDRAGETQYF
TRBJ2-7,13,NA,TRBV5-1,NA,TGCGCCAGCAGCTTGGACTGGTCCTACGAGCAGTACTTC,CASSLDWSYEQYF
TRBJ2-5,16,TRBD2,TRBV5-4,NA,TGTGCCAGCAGCTTGGGGACTAGCGGGAGCCAAGAGACCCAGTACTTC,CASSLGTSGSQETQYF